What follows are 20 T cell receptor beta chains derived from one specimen sequenced in a study of radiation and T cells in renal cell carcinoma (dated by TCRdb to 2018 to 2021). The library was prepared using the immunoSEQ multiplex PCR assay. TCRdb limited this immuneACCESS table to in-frame rearrangements with V and J called. A share of clones is missing; checked studies link under half to unresolved V genes, and the rest is unexplained. The sample records about 120,000 clones, 81% of which are singletons. Clones ranked in the top ten supply 5.8% of the sample. The time point label, as the study defines it: blood 2 weeks post-SBRT. This specimen's treatment or condition label, per the study, means: 15 Gy SBRT to primary tumor, nephrectomy 4 weeks later. This sample comprised blood, obtained from a patient whose treatment included radiotherapy and nephrectomy. The receptors were sampled from a man aged 50-59 years with renal cell carcinoma.

V is TRBV5-1 and J is TRBJ2-3, with no clear D. V gave up 0 bases and J gave up 0 bases, with 11 bases separating them. The CDR3 sequence is 16 residues long. CDR1 is SGHRS and CDR2 is YFSETQ in the germline V gene. The CDR3 DNA sequence: TGCGCCAGCAGCTTGGAGGATCCACGTAGCACAGATACGCAGTATTTT. Protein: CASSLEDPRSTDTQYF.

The genes are TRBV11-3 and TRBJ2-1; D is perhaps TRBD1 (5 bases). CDR1 SGHNT and CDR2 YENEEA come from the germline V gene. V lost 7 bases and J 2 bases, leaving 12 bases between the germline ends. This CDR3 is built from 14 residues. The chain's CDR3 is CASIPGCTYNEQFF. DNA for the CDR3: TGTGCCAGCATTCCAGGGTGTACCTACAATGAGCAGTTCTTC.

The chain employs TRBV29-1 and TRBJ2-1; D is unresolved. Deletions cut 7 bases from V and 4 bases from J, with 14 bases between. This CDR3 is 13 amino acids long. The germline V gene has CDR1 SQVTM and CDR2 ANQGSEA. The CDR3: CSATKYGYNEQFF. The CDR3 nucleotides are TGCAGCGCCACCAAATATGGATACAATGAGCAGTTCTTC.

The V call is TRBV7-2, the J call TRBJ2-5; 9 bases are a match to TRBD2. Trimming at V came to 3 bases and at J to 5 bases, leaving 10 bases not matched to a gene. This CDR3 is 16 amino acids long. The V gene's germline CDR1 is SGHTA and CDR2 FQGNSA. The CDR3 DNA reads as TGTGCCAGCAGCTTTCTGAGCGGGAGGCCTCGGGAGACCCAGTACTTC. It yields the protein CASSFLSGRPRETQYF.

The gene calls are TRBV5-5 and TRBJ2-5; D remains unclear. Trimming stripped 4 bases from V and 2 bases from J, with 12 bases between. CDR3 length equals 14 residues. Looked up from germline, CDR1 is SGHKS and CDR2 is YYEKEE (reference sequence). CDR3 nucleotide sequence: TGTGCCAGCAGCCTCCAAGCTCGGCAAGAGACCCAGTACTTC. Protein product: CASSLQARQETQYF.

This clone was recorded only once. V and J are TRBV27 and TRBJ1-3; D is uncertain. Per germline, CDR1 MNHEY and CDR2 SMNVEV (reference sequence). The CDR3 is 16 residues long. Trimming removed 6 bases at V and 0 bases at J, with 15 bases between. CDR3 in amino acids: CASRPSLGDSGNTIYF. The CDR3 coding sequence is TGTGCCAGCAGACCCAGCTTGGGAGACTCTGGAAACACCATATATTTT.

This chain links TRBV7-2 with TRBJ1-1; no firm D call. The CDR3 consists of 16 residues. The germline V and J ends were trimmed by 1 base and 2 bases, with 14 bases remaining between them. Germline-derived CDR1 and CDR2 are SGHTA and FQGNSA. The CDR3 here is CASSLGQRILNTEAFF. The CDR3 DNA is TGTGCCAGCAGCTTAGGCCAGCGTATACTTAACACTGAAGCTTTCTTT.

This clone was detected ten times or more. The gene calls are TRBV18 and TRBJ2-3, with 11 bases matching TRBD2. From germline, CDR1 is KGHSH and CDR2 LQKENI. The CDR3 is 15 amino acids. V lost 5 bases to trimming and J lost 0 bases; unmatched junction nucleotides: 1. In nucleotides, the CDR3 is TGTGCCAGCTCAGGGACTAGCGGCAGCACAGATACGCAGTATTTT. It codes for CASSGTSGSTDTQYF.

This chain connects TRBV6-6 to TRBJ2-7; D may match TRBD1 or TRBD2 (6 bases each). Germline CDR1 is MNHNY and CDR2 is SVGAGI (reference sequence). Trimming left V 4 bases short and J 4 bases short, with 14 bases between. This CDR3 is built from 14 residues. The CDR3 loop is CASSFNIGGYEQYF. Here the CDR3 DNA reads TGTGCCAGCAGTTTCAATATAGGGGGGTACGAGCAGTACTTC.

The chain combines TRBV5-1 with TRBJ1-5; D might be TRBD1 (5 bases). Germline V CDR1 and CDR2: SGHRS, YFSETQ. The germline V and J ends were trimmed by 4 bases and 6 bases, with 14 bases remaining between them. The length of the CDR3 is 14 residues. The CDR3 spells CASSPQGLGQPQHF. The CDR3 DNA is TGCGCCAGCAGCCCTCAGGGTTTGGGTCAGCCCCAGCATTTT.

In its sample, this clone was seen once. This sequence joins TRBV18 and TRBJ1-4; D may be TRBD1 (6 bases). Deletions cut 6 bases from V and 0 bases from J, with 20 bases between. Germline CDR1 reads KGHSH; CDR2 reads LQKENI. CDR3 length: 18 amino acids. Here the CDR3 reads CASSYREPKDPTNEKLFF. The DNA of the CDR3 is TGTGCCAGCTCGTACAGGGAACCGAAAGACCCAACTAATGAAAAACTGTTTTTT. The entire variable domain, with the rest obtained from reference TRBV18 and TRBJ1-4, is as follows: NAGVMQNPRHLVRRRGQEARLRCSPMKGHSHVYWYRQLPEEGLKFMVYLQKENIIDESGMPKERFSAEFPKEGPSILRIQQVVRGDSAAYFCASSYREPKDPTNEKLFFGSGTQLSVL.

The chain carries TRBV7-2 and TRBJ2-5, with D perhaps assigned TRBD1 or TRBD2 (5 bases each). The germline gives CDR1 SGHTA, CDR2 FQGNSA. CDR3 length: 14 residues. The V gene lost 3 bases and the J gene lost 5 bases, with 13 bases spanning the gap. CDR3 DNA sequence: TGTGCCAGCAGCTTGCAGGGAGATTTGGAGACCCAGTACTTC. Translated: CASSLQGDLETQYF.

This chain links TRBV6-6 with TRBJ1-5, with D tentatively TRBD1 (6 bases). Trimming pared 7 bases from V and 6 bases from J, leaving 13 bases between. This CDR3 spans 13 amino acids. From germline, CDR1 is MNHNY and CDR2 SVGAGI (reference sequence). The CDR3 DNA reads as TGTGCCAGCATACAGGGTTTCGGTCAGCCCCAGCATTTT. It translates to CASIQGFGQPQHF.

The J gene is TRBJ1-4, the V gene TRBV10-3, with 7 bases matching TRBD1. J was trimmed by 8 bases and V by 0 bases; bases with no gene match: 6. CDR1 is ENHRY and CDR2 is SYGVKD in the germline V gene. The length of the CDR3 is 15 residues. The CDR3 sequence is CAISESTGIEEKLFF. Written as DNA, the CDR3 is TGTGCCATCAGTGAGTCGACAGGGATAGAAGAAAAACTGTTTTTT.

This clone has just a few counts. The chain combines TRBV7-9 with TRBJ1-1; D is undetermined. This CDR3 spans 13 amino acids. CDR1 is SEHNR and CDR2 is FQNEAQ in the germline V gene (reference sequence). Trimming stripped 2 bases from V and 7 bases from J, with 11 bases between. The CDR3 DNA follows: TGTGCCAGCAGCTTACGGGTAACGGATGAAGCTTTCTTT. This gives the protein CASSLRVTDEAFF.

V gene TRBV7-2 combines with J gene TRBJ1-1, with D perhaps TRBD1 (6 bases). Germline V lookup: CDR1 SGHTA, CDR2 FQGNSA. This CDR3 contains 18 residues. The ends were cut back, 0 bases at V and 2 bases at J, with 19 bases in the middle. The CDR3 nucleotides read TGTGCCAGCAGCTTAGCCCGAGAAAGGGGGGGGCGAAACACTGAAGCTTTCTTT. It specifies CASSLARERGGRNTEAFF.

This clone was picked up a small number of times. The gene calls are TRBV30 and TRBJ1-6, with D possibly being TRBD1 (5 bases). Trimming removed 4 bases at V and 10 bases at J, with 17 bases between. Germline V gene sequence: CDR1 GTSNPN, CDR2 SVGIG (reference sequence). This CDR3 comprises 14 residues. The CDR3 DNA is TGTGCCTGGACCCGGGACTCGCTGGACTCACCCCTCCACTTT. Translating it yields CAWTRDSLDSPLHF.

V is TRBV7-8 and J is TRBJ2-7; D is perhaps TRBD1 (5 bases). From germline, CDR1 is SGHVS and CDR2 FQNEAQ. The V and J ends lost 2 bases and 0 bases respectively, with 20 bases between them. This CDR3 region has 18 residues. In DNA, the CDR3 is TGTGCCAGCAGCTTATCACGGCTAGGGGCTGCCGGCTCCTACGAGCAGTACTTC. This sequence encodes CASSLSRLGAAGSYEQYF. Filled out from reference TRBV7-8 and TRBJ2-7, the complete variable domain reads GAGVSQSPRYKVAKRGQDVALRCDPISGHVSLFWYQQALGQGPEFLTYFQNEAQLDKSGLPSDRFFAERPEGSVSTLKIQRTQQEDSAVYLCASSLSRLGAAGSYEQYFGPGTRLTVT.

The genes are TRBV5-6 and TRBJ2-1, with D perhaps TRBD1 or TRBD2 (5 bases each). Per the germline V gene, CDR1 is SGHDT and CDR2 is YYEEEE. The CDR3 contains 15 residues. V was trimmed by 4 bases and J by 4 bases, leaving 15 bases between them. The CDR3 here is CASSPGRDRYNEQFF. CDR3 sequence (DNA): TGTGCCAGCAGCCCGGGACGGGATCGTTACAATGAGCAGTTCTTC. Full variable domain (rest looked up from reference TRBV5-6 and TRBJ2-1): DAGVTQSPTHLIKTRGQQVTLRCSPKSGHDTVSWYQQALGQGPQFIFQYYEEEERQRGNFPDRFSGHQFPNYSSELNVNALLLGDSALYLCASSPGRDRYNEQFFGPGTRLTVL.

The V and J genes are TRBV9 and TRBJ2-1, with a weak D call TRBD1 (5 bases). CDR3 length equals 13 residues. Trimming left V 0 bases short and J 8 bases short, with 9 bases between. Per germline, CDR1 SGDLS and CDR2 YYNGEE. CDR3 residues: CASSVGVGHEQFF. CDR3 in DNA: TGTGCCAGCAGCGTAGGGGTGGGGCATGAGCAGTTCTTC.